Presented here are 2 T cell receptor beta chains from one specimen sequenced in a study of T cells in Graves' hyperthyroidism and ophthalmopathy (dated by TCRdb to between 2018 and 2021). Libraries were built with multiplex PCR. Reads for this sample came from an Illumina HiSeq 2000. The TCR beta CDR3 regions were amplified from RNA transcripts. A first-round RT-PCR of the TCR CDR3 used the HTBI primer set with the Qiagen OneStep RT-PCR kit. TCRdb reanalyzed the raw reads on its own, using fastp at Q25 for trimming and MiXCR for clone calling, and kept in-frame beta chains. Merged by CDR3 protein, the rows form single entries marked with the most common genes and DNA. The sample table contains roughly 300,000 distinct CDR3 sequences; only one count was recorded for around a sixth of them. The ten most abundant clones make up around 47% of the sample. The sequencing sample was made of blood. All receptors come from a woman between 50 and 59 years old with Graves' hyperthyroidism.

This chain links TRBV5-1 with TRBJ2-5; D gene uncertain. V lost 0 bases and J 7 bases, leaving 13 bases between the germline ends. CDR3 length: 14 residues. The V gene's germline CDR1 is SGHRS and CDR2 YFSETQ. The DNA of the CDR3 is TGCGCCAGCAGCTTGGGTCCCGCAAGTGGGACCCAGTACTTC. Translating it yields CASSLGPASGTQYF.

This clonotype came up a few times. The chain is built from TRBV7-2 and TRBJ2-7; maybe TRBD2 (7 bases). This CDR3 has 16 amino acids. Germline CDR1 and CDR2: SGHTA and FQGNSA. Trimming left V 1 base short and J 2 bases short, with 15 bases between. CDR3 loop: CASSLDGGASTYEQYF. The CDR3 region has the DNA TGTGCCAGCAGCTTAGATGGGGGGGCATCGACCTACGAGCAGTACTTC.